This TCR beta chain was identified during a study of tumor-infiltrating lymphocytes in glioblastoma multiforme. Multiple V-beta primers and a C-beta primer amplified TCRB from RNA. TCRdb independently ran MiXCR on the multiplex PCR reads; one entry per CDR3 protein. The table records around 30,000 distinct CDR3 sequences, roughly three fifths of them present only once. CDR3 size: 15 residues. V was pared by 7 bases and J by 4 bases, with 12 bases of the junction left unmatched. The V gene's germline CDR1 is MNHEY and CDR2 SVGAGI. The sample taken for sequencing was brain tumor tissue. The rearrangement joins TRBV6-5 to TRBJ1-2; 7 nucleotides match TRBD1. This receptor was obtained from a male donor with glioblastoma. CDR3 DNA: TGTGCCAGCAATCCGCGCCGGGACAGACCCTATGGCTACACCTTC. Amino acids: CASNPRRDRPYGYTF.